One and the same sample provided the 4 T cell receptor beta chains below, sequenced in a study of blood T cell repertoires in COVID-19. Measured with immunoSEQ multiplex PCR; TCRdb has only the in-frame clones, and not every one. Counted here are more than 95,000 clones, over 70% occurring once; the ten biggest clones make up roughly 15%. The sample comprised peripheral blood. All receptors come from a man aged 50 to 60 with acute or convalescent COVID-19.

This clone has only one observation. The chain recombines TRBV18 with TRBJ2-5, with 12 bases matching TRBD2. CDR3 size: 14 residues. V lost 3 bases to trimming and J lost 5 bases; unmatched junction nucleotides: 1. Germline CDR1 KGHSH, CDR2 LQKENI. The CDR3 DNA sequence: TGTGCCAGCTCACCCCTAGCGGGGGGGGAGACCCAGTACTTC. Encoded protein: CASSPLAGGETQYF.

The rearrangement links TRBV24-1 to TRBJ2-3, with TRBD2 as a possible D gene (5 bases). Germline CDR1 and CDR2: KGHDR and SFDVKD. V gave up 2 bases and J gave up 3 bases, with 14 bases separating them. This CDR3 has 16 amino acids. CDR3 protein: CATSDSPRTGTDTQYF. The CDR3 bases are TGTGCCACCAGTGATTCCCCGCGGACGGGGACAGATACGCAGTATTTT.

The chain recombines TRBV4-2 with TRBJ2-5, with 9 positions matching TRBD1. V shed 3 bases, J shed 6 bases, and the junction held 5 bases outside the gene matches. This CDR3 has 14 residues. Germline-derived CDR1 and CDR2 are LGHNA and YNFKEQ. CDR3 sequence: CASSHPGQGQTQYF. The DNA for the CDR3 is TGTGCCAGCAGCCATCCGGGACAGGGACAGACCCAGTACTTC.

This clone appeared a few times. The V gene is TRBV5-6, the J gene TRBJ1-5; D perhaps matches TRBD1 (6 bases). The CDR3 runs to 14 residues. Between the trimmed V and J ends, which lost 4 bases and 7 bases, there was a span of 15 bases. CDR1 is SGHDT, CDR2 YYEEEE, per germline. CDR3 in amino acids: CASSPQGFGQPQHF. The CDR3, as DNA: TGTGCCAGCAGCCCTCAGGGGTTCGGACAGCCCCAGCATTTT.